A selection of T cell receptor beta chains follows, all from one sample in a study of control samples from healthy donors and cancer patients. Assay used: immunoSEQ multiplex PCR; TCRdb lists only in-frame clones, some missing. The sample lists tens of thousands of clones, 94% seen once, with roughly 4% in the top ten. Material: blood. Every receptor here comes from a man aged 25 to 40 in good health. CDR3s include the opening cysteine and the closing phenylalanine or tryptophan. D genes are given only for firm matches. The size of a clone is reported for some rows only, either as once, few or many, or as a class for expanded clones.

D gene	clone size	V gene	J gene	CDR3 DNA	CDR3 protein
-	-	TRBV19	TRBJ2-6	TGTGCCAGTAGTATAGAAATGATGAGATCTGGGGCCAACGTCCTGACTTTC	CASSIEMMRSGANVLTF
-	-	TRBV5-6	TRBJ2-2	TGTGCCAGCCAAGCCAAGGACCCGGGGGTTACGGTCACCGGGGAGCTGTTTTTT	CASQAKDPGVTVTGELFF
TRBD1	-	TRBV28	TRBJ1-2	TGTGCCAGCAGAATGAGGGGGCTGGCTGGCTACACCTTC	CASRMRGLAGYTF
-	-	TRBV5-6	TRBJ1-6	TGTGCCAGCAGCTTGCGAAATAATTCACCCCTCCACTTT	CASSLRNNSPLHF
-	-	TRBV20-1	TRBJ1-5	TGCAGTGCTAGTCCAAAAGGAAGGGGCGACCAGCCCCAGCATTTT	CSASPKGRGDQPQHF
-	-	TRBV27	TRBJ2-7	TGTGCCAGCAGTTTGGGTGGGCCAAGCGAGCAGTACTTC	CASSLGGPSEQYF
-	-	TRBV25-1	TRBJ2-7	TGTGCCAGCAGTGAATCCGGGGTTAGGGAGCAGTACTTC	CASSESGVREQYF
-	-	TRBV27	TRBJ1-6	TGTGCCAGCAGTTTATCCCCCGGGAACGTAAACCCTCTCCACTTT	CASSLSPGNVNPLHF
-	-	TRBV5-1	TRBJ2-3	TGCGCCAGCAGCTTTATCGGGAGTGTGGGAGATACGCAGTATTTT	CASSFIGSVGDTQYF
TRBD1	-	TRBV3-1/TRBV3-2	TRBJ1-2	TGTGCCAGCAGCCCTGGACAGGGCTTAGAGGCTAACTATGGCTACACCTTC	CASSPGQGLEANYGYTF
-	-	TRBV30	TRBJ2-7	TGTGCCTGGAGGGAGGGGTACGAGCAGTACTTC	CAWREGYEQYF
-	-	TRBV5-1	TRBJ1-5	TGCGCCAGCAGCTTGGACGTGAATCAGCCCCAGCATTTT	CASSLDVNQPQHF
-	-	TRBV28	TRBJ2-7	TGTGCCAGGAGGAAGGGGCCCCACGAGCAGTACTTC	CARRKGPHEQYF
-	-	TRBV9	TRBJ2-1	TGTGCCAGCAGCGTAGCTTTGGCTTCCTCTACATACAATGAGCAGTTCTTC	CASSVALASSTYNEQFF
TRBD1	-	TRBV6-5	TRBJ1-5	TGTGCCAGCAGTTACTCGACAGGGGGTCAGCCCCAGCATTTT	CASSYSTGGQPQHF
-	-	TRBV9	TRBJ2-2	TGTGCCAGCAGCGTAGATGTTTTACCAACAAACACCGGGGAGCTGTTTTTT	CASSVDVLPTNTGELFF
-	-	TRBV6-2/TRBV6-3	TRBJ1-3	TGTGCCAGCAGTAAAGGACAAAGCTCTGGAAACACCATATATTTT	CASSKGQSSGNTIYF
-	-	TRBV6-5	TRBJ1-3	TGTGCCAGTCAGGAATCGCTCTCTGGAAACACCATATATTTT	CASQESLSGNTIYF
-	-	TRBV24-1	TRBJ2-1	TGTGCCACCAGGGACAGTAGCTCCTACAATGAGCAGTTCTTC	CATRDSSSYNEQFF
TRBD1	-	TRBV19	TRBJ1-3	TGTGCCAGTAGCCAGACCGGGACAGGGGGCTCTGGAAACACCATATATTTT	CASSQTGTGGSGNTIYF
-	few	TRBV5-1	TRBJ2-1	TGCGCCAGCAGCACCGGACGATCCCGGGGCTACTACAATGAGCAGTTCTTC	CASSTGRSRGYYNEQFF
-	-	TRBV18	TRBJ1-4	TGTGCCAGCTCAATGGGTGCAACTAATGAAAAACTGTTTTTT	CASSMGATNEKLFF
-	once	TRBV7-2	TRBJ2-5	TGTGCCAGCAGCTTAGCGGTGGGGCTCCAAGAGACCCAGTACTTC	CASSLAVGLQETQYF
TRBD2	-	TRBV19	TRBJ2-1	TGTGCCGGAGTGACTAGCGGGCTTCCGAGCTCCTACAATGAGCAGTTCTTC	CAGVTSGLPSSYNEQFF
TRBD2	-	TRBV19	TRBJ2-1	TGTGCGACGGGGGGGCAAACCTCCTACAATGAGCAGTTCTTC	CATGGQTSYNEQFF
-	-	TRBV6-5	TRBJ1-6	TGTGCCAGCAGCCCCGTGGCAGGGGATTCACCCCTCCACTTT	CASSPVAGDSPLHF
-	-	TRBV28	TRBJ2-2	TGTGCCAGCAGTGGCCAGGGTGGCGGAGACACCGGGGAGCTGTTTTTT	CASSGQGGGDTGELFF
TRBD2	once	TRBV9	TRBJ2-5	TGTGCCAGCAGCTCCGGACTAGCGGGGGGAGATGATCCCTACCAAGAGACCCAGTACTTC	CASSSGLAGGDDPYQETQYF
-	-	TRBV30	TRBJ1-5	TGTGCCTGGAGCGTCCAGGGTTATCAGCCCCAGCATTTT	CAWSVQGYQPQHF
TRBD1	few	TRBV7-7	TRBJ1-5	TGTGCTAGCAGCGATCGGAAGGGGGCGGATGGGCCCCAGCATTTT	CASSDRKGADGPQHF
-	-	TRBV5-6	TRBJ1-5	TGTGCCAGCAGCACCGGGGGTCAGCCCCAGCATTTT	CASSTGGQPQHF
TRBD1	-	TRBV18	TRBJ1-5	TGTGCCAGCTCACCGTCGGCAGGGGGGGATCAGCCCCAGCATTTT	CASSPSAGGDQPQHF
-	-	TRBV7-3	TRBJ2-7	TGTGCCAGCAGCTTATATTGTTCGGGCACTTACTACGAGCAGTACTTC	CASSLYCSGTYYEQYF
-	-	TRBV7-2	TRBJ1-1	TGTGCCAGCAGCTTAGGCACCCAGATCACTGAAGCTTTCTTT	CASSLGTQITEAFF
TRBD1	-	TRBV18	TRBJ1-6	TGTGCCAGCTCACTTACAGGGGCTATCGGCCCCACAGCGAATTCACCCCTCCACTTT	CASSLTGAIGPTANSPLHF
TRBD1	-	TRBV9	TRBJ1-2	TGTGCCAGCAGCGAGGGACAGTACTATGGCTACACCTTC	CASSEGQYYGYTF
TRBD2	once	TRBV6-1	TRBJ2-7	TGTGCCAGCAGTGAAGCTTTAGCGGGCCGCTCCTACGAGCAGTACTTC	CASSEALAGRSYEQYF
TRBD1	-	TRBV18	TRBJ2-7	TGTGCCAGCTCACCCGGGACAGGACCCTACGAGCAGTACTTC	CASSPGTGPYEQYF
TRBD2	-	TRBV6-1	TRBJ2-1	TGTGCCAGCAGTGAAGGAGGTAGCGGGAGGGTTATTGAGCAGTTCTTC	CASSEGGSGRVIEQFF
TRBD1	-	TRBV29-1	TRBJ1-2	TGCAGCGTCCCAGGGACAGGGGGCAATCGTGGAGGCTACACCTTC	CSVPGTGGNRGGYTF
-	-	TRBV4-2	TRBJ1-1	TGTGCCAGCAGCCAAGCCTCAGGGAAAGGGAACACTGAAGCTTTCTTT	CASSQASGKGNTEAFF
-	-	TRBV5-1	TRBJ1-5	TGCGCCAGCAGCTTGGAGAGGGGCTCGGGCAATCAGCCCCAGCATTTT	CASSLERGSGNQPQHF
-	-	TRBV4-3	TRBJ1-1	TGCGCCAGCAGCCAAATCGGGAACACTGAAGCTTTCTTT	CASSQIGNTEAFF